These T cell receptor beta chains were read from a single sample in a study of T cells after yellow fever vaccination. TCRdb re-derived calls from the 5' RACE reads in MiXCR, one entry per CDR3 protein. The table has some 500,000 distinct CDR3 sequences, about 13% seen once. Here the sequenced sample was PBMCs, taken on the day of the yellow fever booster vaccination. Receptors were obtained from a young man who received the YFV17D yellow fever vaccine. The CDR3 runs from the conserved cysteine through the conserved F or W. The order of the fields is J gene, clone size, V gene, D gene, CDR3 DNA, CDR3 protein. The D gene is left open where the match is weak. Rows give clone size only sometimes, using once, few, many, or a class for an expanded clone.

j_call: TRBJ2-1
clone_size: many
v_call: TRBV12-3/TRBV12-4
d_call: TRBD1
cdr3_nt: TGTGCCAGCAGCCGTCGGACAGGGGGGGAGCAGTTCTTC
cdr3_aa: CASSRRTGGEQFF

j_call: TRBJ1-6
clone_size: few
v_call: TRBV5-1
d_call: TRBD1
cdr3_nt: TGCGCCAGCACCAAGGACGGGACAGGGGTGTCACCCCTCCACTTT
cdr3_aa: CASTKDGTGVSPLHF

j_call: TRBJ2-2
clone_size: NA
v_call: TRBV12-3/TRBV12-4
d_call: NA
cdr3_nt: TGTGCCAGCACCGTAATAAACACCGGGGAGCTGTTTTTT
cdr3_aa: CASTVINTGELFF

j_call: TRBJ2-7
clone_size: NA
v_call: TRBV11-2
d_call: TRBD1
cdr3_nt: TGTGCCAGCAGTATCGGGGACAGGGCCTACGAGCAGTACTTC
cdr3_aa: CASSIGDRAYEQYF

j_call: TRBJ2-7
clone_size: few
v_call: TRBV2
d_call: TRBD2
cdr3_nt: TGTGCCAGCAGTCTGGGGACTACAACCTACGAGCAGTACTTC
cdr3_aa: CASSLGTTTYEQYF

j_call: TRBJ2-1
clone_size: few
v_call: TRBV6-1
d_call: TRBD2
cdr3_nt: TGTGCCATAGCCCGGACTAGTACGAACAATGAGCAGTTCTTC
cdr3_aa: CAIARTSTNNEQFF

j_call: TRBJ2-1
clone_size: NA
v_call: TRBV6-2/TRBV6-3
d_call: NA
cdr3_nt: TGTGCCAGCAGTTACCCCCAGCGGGCCTCCTACAATGAGCAGTTCTTC
cdr3_aa: CASSYPQRASYNEQFF

j_call: TRBJ1-4
clone_size: few
v_call: TRBV5-1
d_call: TRBD1
cdr3_nt: TGCGCCAGCAGCTTCTCCCTCGACAGGGGAGAAAAACTGTTTTTT
cdr3_aa: CASSFSLDRGEKLFF

j_call: TRBJ2-3
clone_size: few
v_call: TRBV10-3
d_call: TRBD2
cdr3_nt: TGTGCCATCGGGCCAGCTTCGAGGCTAGCGGGAGATTTCAAGGGCACAGATACGCAGTATTTT
cdr3_aa: CAIGPASRLAGDFKGTDTQYF

j_call: TRBJ2-3
clone_size: few
v_call: TRBV21-1
d_call: NA
cdr3_nt: TGTGCCAGCACGACCCAGGCTAGCGGCACAGATACGCAGTATTTT
cdr3_aa: CASTTQASGTDTQYF

j_call: TRBJ2-7
clone_size: few
v_call: TRBV2
d_call: NA
cdr3_nt: TGTGCCAGCAGTGAACCTCCAGTCTACGAGCAGTACTTC
cdr3_aa: CASSEPPVYEQYF

j_call: TRBJ1-5
clone_size: few
v_call: TRBV5-1
d_call: NA
cdr3_nt: TGCGCCAGCAGCTACCTCCCGACAGACAATAGCAATCAGCCCCAGCATTTT
cdr3_aa: CASSYLPTDNSNQPQHF

j_call: TRBJ2-1
clone_size: NA
v_call: TRBV20-1
d_call: NA
cdr3_nt: TGCAGTGCCATCGGAAGTGGTTACAATGAGCAGTTCTTC
cdr3_aa: CSAIGSGYNEQFF

j_call: TRBJ2-1
clone_size: few
v_call: TRBV12-3/TRBV12-4
d_call: NA
cdr3_nt: TGTGCCAGCAAATTCGGTACAACCTACAATGAGCAGTTCTTC
cdr3_aa: CASKFGTTYNEQFF

j_call: TRBJ2-3
clone_size: NA
v_call: TRBV20-1
d_call: TRBD1
cdr3_nt: TGCAGTGCTAGAGTTGGGACAGGGGGCGTCCATACGCAGTATTTT
cdr3_aa: CSARVGTGGVHTQYF

j_call: TRBJ2-7
clone_size: NA
v_call: TRBV20-1
d_call: NA
cdr3_nt: TGCAGTGCTACAGTGGCAGTTCACGAGCAGTACTTC
cdr3_aa: CSATVAVHEQYF

j_call: TRBJ2-1
clone_size: NA
v_call: TRBV7-6
d_call: TRBD2
cdr3_nt: TGTGCCAGCAGCAACCCCGGACTAGCGGGAACAAATGAGCAGTTCTTC
cdr3_aa: CASSNPGLAGTNEQFF

j_call: TRBJ2-2
clone_size: few
v_call: TRBV3-1
d_call: TRBD2
cdr3_nt: TGTGCCAGCAGCCAAGAAGGGACTAGCGGGAGTCGCATCGGGGAGCTGTTTTTT
cdr3_aa: CASSQEGTSGSRIGELFF

j_call: TRBJ2-3
clone_size: many
v_call: TRBV20-1
d_call: TRBD2
cdr3_nt: TGCAGTGCTAGGGTGGCGCGGGAGGGAACAGATACGCAGTATTTT
cdr3_aa: CSARVAREGTDTQYF

j_call: TRBJ2-7
clone_size: few
v_call: TRBV6-1
d_call: TRBD2
cdr3_nt: TGTGCCAGCAGTCTAGCGGGAGGGTATCGTTCCTACGAGCAGTACTTC
cdr3_aa: CASSLAGGYRSYEQYF

j_call: TRBJ2-2
clone_size: few
v_call: TRBV7-2
d_call: TRBD2
cdr3_nt: TGTGCCAGCAGCCAAACTAGCGCCGGGGAGCTGTTTTTT
cdr3_aa: CASSQTSAGELFF

j_call: TRBJ2-7
clone_size: few
v_call: TRBV6-2/TRBV6-3
d_call: NA
cdr3_nt: TGTGCCAGCAGTGGCAGACCCATACGCGAGCAGTACTTC
cdr3_aa: CASSGRPIREQYF

j_call: TRBJ1-1
clone_size: NA
v_call: TRBV5-4
d_call: NA
cdr3_nt: TGTGCCAGCAGCTCCCAGGTGGAGCTCGAAGCTTTCTTT
cdr3_aa: CASSSQVELEAFF

j_call: TRBJ2-7
clone_size: few
v_call: TRBV20-1
d_call: NA
cdr3_nt: TGCAGTGCTAGAGAGACAGGAGGGGCAGTCTACGAGCAGTACTTC
cdr3_aa: CSARETGGAVYEQYF

j_call: TRBJ2-3
clone_size: few
v_call: TRBV14
d_call: NA
cdr3_nt: TGTGCCAGCAGCCAAGAGGAGGCAGGGCAGAGCACAGATACGCAGTATTTT
cdr3_aa: CASSQEEAGQSTDTQYF

j_call: TRBJ2-7
clone_size: few
v_call: TRBV6-1
d_call: TRBD1
cdr3_nt: TGTGCCAGCAGTGAACCGGGACAGAGTTACGAGCAGTACTTC
cdr3_aa: CASSEPGQSYEQYF

j_call: TRBJ2-5
clone_size: NA
v_call: TRBV10-1
d_call: NA
cdr3_nt: TGCGCCAGCAGTGAGTCGGTGGCAGGGACCCAGTACTTC
cdr3_aa: CASSESVAGTQYF

j_call: TRBJ1-2
clone_size: NA
v_call: TRBV29-1
d_call: NA
cdr3_nt: TGCGGGGGAGGGGTTGAAGGCCCTAACTATGGCTACACCTTC
cdr3_aa: CGGGVEGPNYGYTF

j_call: TRBJ2-1
clone_size: few
v_call: TRBV7-2
d_call: TRBD2
cdr3_nt: TGTGCCAGCAGCTATTTAGCGGGAGGGAACTACAATGAGCAGTTCTTC
cdr3_aa: CASSYLAGGNYNEQFF

j_call: TRBJ2-5
clone_size: few
v_call: TRBV7-2
d_call: NA
cdr3_nt: TGTGCCAGCAGCTTACACGGTATCCAAGAGACCCAGTACTTC
cdr3_aa: CASSLHGIQETQYF

j_call: TRBJ2-1
clone_size: NA
v_call: TRBV7-2
d_call: NA
cdr3_nt: TGTGCCAGCAGCCCCGCAGCGGCAAGCTACAATGAGCAGTTCTTC
cdr3_aa: CASSPAAASYNEQFF

j_call: TRBJ2-1
clone_size: NA
v_call: TRBV29-1
d_call: TRBD1
cdr3_nt: TGCAGCGTCCGACGGGACAGAGCCTACAATGAGCAGTTCTTC
cdr3_aa: CSVRRDRAYNEQFF

j_call: TRBJ2-1
clone_size: NA
v_call: TRBV18
d_call: NA
cdr3_nt: TGTGCCAGCTCAAAAACAGTGCCAGAGCAGTTCTTC
cdr3_aa: CASSKTVPEQFF

j_call: TRBJ2-3
clone_size: few
v_call: TRBV20-1
d_call: TRBD1
cdr3_nt: TGCAGTGCTAGGGTAGGGGGCGCAGCAGATACGCAGTATTTT
cdr3_aa: CSARVGGAADTQYF

j_call: TRBJ2-3
clone_size: NA
v_call: TRBV20-1
d_call: TRBD2
cdr3_nt: TGCAGTGCTAGGGCTGCTAGCGGGCACACAGATACGCAGTATTTT
cdr3_aa: CSARAASGHTDTQYF

j_call: TRBJ2-1
clone_size: NA
v_call: TRBV30
d_call: TRBD2
cdr3_nt: TGTGCCTCCGGGGAGGGGACCAAGTACAATGAGCAGTTCTTC
cdr3_aa: CASGEGTKYNEQFF

j_call: TRBJ2-7
clone_size: NA
v_call: TRBV20-1
d_call: TRBD1
cdr3_nt: TGCAGTGCTCTTCCAGGGGGCGCGGGACCCTACGAGCAGTACTTC
cdr3_aa: CSALPGGAGPYEQYF

j_call: TRBJ2-3
clone_size: few
v_call: TRBV20-1
d_call: NA
cdr3_nt: TGCAGTGCCCACCGGAGCAGGGGCACAGATACGCAGTATTTT
cdr3_aa: CSAHRSRGTDTQYF

j_call: TRBJ2-3
clone_size: NA
v_call: TRBV29-1
d_call: NA
cdr3_nt: TGCAGCGTTGAAATCAGGGCAGATACGCAGTATTTT
cdr3_aa: CSVEIRADTQYF

j_call: TRBJ2-7
clone_size: few
v_call: TRBV11-2
d_call: NA
cdr3_nt: TGTGCCAGCAGCTTAGAGGCGCCATTTACGGTGCAGTACTTC
cdr3_aa: CASSLEAPFTVQYF

j_call: TRBJ2-1
clone_size: few
v_call: TRBV5-1
d_call: TRBD2
cdr3_nt: TGCGCCAGCAGCTCTACTAGCGGGCACACCTCGAGCTCCTACAATGAGCAGTTCTTC
cdr3_aa: CASSSTSGHTSSSYNEQFF

j_call: TRBJ2-5
clone_size: NA
v_call: TRBV28
d_call: TRBD1
cdr3_nt: TGTGCCAGCACCATATCACAGGGGGCGGAGGAGACCCAGTACTTC
cdr3_aa: CASTISQGAEETQYF

j_call: TRBJ2-7
clone_size: NA
v_call: TRBV7-3
d_call: TRBD2
cdr3_nt: TGTGCCAGCAGCTTAGGGACTAGCGGGATCAGAGAGCAGTACTTC
cdr3_aa: CASSLGTSGIREQYF

j_call: TRBJ2-1
clone_size: NA
v_call: TRBV7-8
d_call: NA
cdr3_nt: TGTGCCTGCAGCCCCCGCGCCGGAGGGAAGCAGTTCTTC
cdr3_aa: CACSPRAGGKQFF

j_call: TRBJ2-1
clone_size: few
v_call: TRBV24-1
d_call: NA
cdr3_nt: TGTGCCACCCGCGGGGAGGGGGTGGGCAATGAGCAGTTCTTC
cdr3_aa: CATRGEGVGNEQFF

j_call: TRBJ2-3
clone_size: many
v_call: TRBV6-5
d_call: NA
cdr3_nt: TGTGCCAGCAGGAGAATAGAGGGCCCGGGTACGCAGTATTTT
cdr3_aa: CASRRIEGPGTQYF

j_call: TRBJ2-7
clone_size: few
v_call: TRBV5-1
d_call: TRBD2
cdr3_nt: TGCGCCAGCAGCTTGGGCGCCGATGTCGGGCGGGAGGCCCACGAGCAGTACTTC
cdr3_aa: CASSLGADVGREAHEQYF

j_call: TRBJ2-7
clone_size: NA
v_call: TRBV5-1
d_call: NA
cdr3_nt: TGCGCCAGCAGCTTCGGACAGCCCTACGAGCAGTACTTC
cdr3_aa: CASSFGQPYEQYF

j_call: TRBJ2-7
clone_size: few
v_call: TRBV7-9
d_call: TRBD2
cdr3_nt: TGTGCCACCGGCGGGGGTGGGTACGAGCAGTACTTC
cdr3_aa: CATGGGGYEQYF

j_call: TRBJ2-1
clone_size: NA
v_call: TRBV4-3
d_call: TRBD2
cdr3_nt: TGCGCCAGCAGCCAAGTCGGGAGGACCTCCTACAATGAGCAGTTCTTC
cdr3_aa: CASSQVGRTSYNEQFF

j_call: TRBJ2-7
clone_size: NA
v_call: TRBV5-1
d_call: TRBD2
cdr3_nt: TGCGCCAGCAGTCGGCTCGCGGGAGAACCCTACGAGCAGTACTTC
cdr3_aa: CASSRLAGEPYEQYF

j_call: TRBJ1-2
clone_size: many
v_call: TRBV12-3/TRBV12-4
d_call: NA
cdr3_nt: TGTGCCAGCAGTTTACGTAGAGGGGAAGGCTACACCTTC
cdr3_aa: CASSLRRGEGYTF

j_call: TRBJ2-1
clone_size: NA
v_call: TRBV5-6
d_call: NA
cdr3_nt: TGTGCCAGCAGCTTGGGGCGGACCTACAATGAGCAGTTCTTC
cdr3_aa: CASSLGRTYNEQFF